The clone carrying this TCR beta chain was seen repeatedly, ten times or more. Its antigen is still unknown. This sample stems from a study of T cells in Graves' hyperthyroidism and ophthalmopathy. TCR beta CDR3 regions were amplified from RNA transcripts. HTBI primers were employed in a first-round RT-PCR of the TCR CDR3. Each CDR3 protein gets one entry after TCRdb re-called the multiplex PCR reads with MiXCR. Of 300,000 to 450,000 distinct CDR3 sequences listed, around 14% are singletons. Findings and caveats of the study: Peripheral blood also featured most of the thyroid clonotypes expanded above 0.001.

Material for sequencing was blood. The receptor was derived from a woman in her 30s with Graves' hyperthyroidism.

The CDR3 DNA follows: TGCAGCTCCGAGGGACTAGCGGGAGTAGGGGATACGCAGTATTTT. Its translation: CSSEGLAGVGDTQYF. The chain combines TRBV29-1 with TRBJ2-3, with TRBD2 matching 14 bases. There are 15 residues in the CDR3. J gave up 6 bases and V 8 bases, and 10 bases lay outside the gene matches. Germline V gives CDR1 SQVTM, CDR2 ANQGSEA.